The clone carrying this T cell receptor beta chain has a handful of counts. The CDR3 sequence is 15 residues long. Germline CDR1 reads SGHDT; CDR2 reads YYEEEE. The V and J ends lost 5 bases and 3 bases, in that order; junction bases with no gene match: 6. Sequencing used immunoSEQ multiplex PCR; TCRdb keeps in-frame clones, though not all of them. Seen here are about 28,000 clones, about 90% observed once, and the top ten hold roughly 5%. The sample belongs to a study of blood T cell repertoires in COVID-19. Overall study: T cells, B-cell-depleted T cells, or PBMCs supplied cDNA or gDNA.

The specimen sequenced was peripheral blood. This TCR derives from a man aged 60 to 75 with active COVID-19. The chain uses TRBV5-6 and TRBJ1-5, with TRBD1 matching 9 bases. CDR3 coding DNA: TGTGCCAGCAGAGCCCGGGACAGGGCCAATCAGCCCCAGCATTTT. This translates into CASRARDRANQPQHF.